The subject of this entry is one TCR beta chain. Its antigen is undetermined. Trimming cost V 5 bases and J 2 bases; bases outside gene matches: 5. The germline V gene encodes CDR1 MNHNY and CDR2 SVGAGI (reference sequence). The CDR3 loop spans 15 amino acids. This entry is derived from a study of cytomegalovirus exposure and HLA in healthy donors. Whole-study findings and limits: Through in vitro validation, a few CMV-associated chains were shown to be specific for CMV antigens.

Sequencing was performed with immunoSEQ multiplex PCR; in TCRdb, only in-frame clones are kept and a portion is missing. The data hold 250,000 to 400,000 clones, with 70% to 90% observed a single time. The receptor was derived from a young man in good health and CMV-seronegative. The specimen sequenced was PBMCs. This chain links TRBV6-6 with TRBJ2-7; TRBD2 agrees at 11 bases. CDR3 protein: CASSDTSGGTYEQYF. Written as DNA, the CDR3 is TGTGCCAGCAGTGACACTAGCGGGGGAACCTACGAGCAGTACTTC.